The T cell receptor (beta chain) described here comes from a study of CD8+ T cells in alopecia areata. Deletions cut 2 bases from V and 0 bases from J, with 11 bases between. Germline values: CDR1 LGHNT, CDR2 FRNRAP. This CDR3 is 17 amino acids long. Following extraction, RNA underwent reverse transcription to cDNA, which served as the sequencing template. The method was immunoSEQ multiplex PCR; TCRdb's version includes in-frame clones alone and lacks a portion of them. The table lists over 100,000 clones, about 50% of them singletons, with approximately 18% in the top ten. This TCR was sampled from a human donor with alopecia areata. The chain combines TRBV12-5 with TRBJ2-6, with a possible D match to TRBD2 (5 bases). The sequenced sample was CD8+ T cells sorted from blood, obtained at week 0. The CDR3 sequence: CASGLTPDYSGANVLTF. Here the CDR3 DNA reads TGTGCTAGTGGTTTGACCCCAGACTACTCTGGGGCCAACGTCCTGACTTTC. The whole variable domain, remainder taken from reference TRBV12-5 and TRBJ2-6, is DARVTQTPRHKVTEMGQEVTMRCQPILGHNTVFWYRQTMMQGLELLAYFRNRAPLDDSGMPKDRFSAEMPDATLATLKIQPSEPRDSAVYFCASGLTPDYSGANVLTFGAGSRLTVL.